This T cell receptor beta chain was recorded in a study of identical twins. Study outcomes and limitations: Memory repertoires showed no such pattern, whereas abundant cord blood beta clonotypes carried fewer insertions.

From the 5' RACE reads, TCRdb called clonotypes with MiXCR, one entry per CDR3 protein. Of roughly 290,000 distinct CDR3 sequences in the sample, 8% to 9% are singletons; the top ten hold approximately 2.1%. There are 12 residues in the CDR3. Per germline, CDR1 LNHDA and CDR2 SQIVND (reference sequence). Trimming removed 4 bases from V and 9 bases from J, with 10 bases in between. As for this clonotype: What it binds is not known.

Another study also made use of these data, one on yellow fever vaccine responses in identical twins.

This rearrangement joins TRBV19 to TRBJ2-1; D is possibly TRBD2 (5 bases). This TCR came from a woman between 18 and 29 years old in good health. Sequenced material: memory (CD45RO+) T cells sorted from blood. This chain's CDR3 is CASSNDYGEQFF. In nucleotides, the CDR3 is TGTGCCAGTAGTAACGACTACGGTGAGCAGTTCTTC.